The sample holds a few counts of the clone carrying this T cell receptor (beta chain). Its antigen is undetermined. The junction had 6 bases not matched to a gene; V was cut back by 0 bases and J by 0 bases. CDR1 is DFQATT and CDR2 is SNEGSKA in the germline V gene (reference sequence). The CDR3 sequence is 16 residues long. The sample comes from a study of T-cell memory formation after mild COVID-19. Regarding the study as a whole: Certain responding clones were present in pre-infection memory, suggesting participation of cross-reactive memory. Clones shrinking between day 15 and 85 showed a balanced CD4/CD8 split, and those that grew later tilted toward CD4+. The study found contracting CD4+ clones mainly in CM and EM and contracting CD8+ clones in EMRA.

After 5'RACE with constant-segment primers, TCR alpha and TCR beta cDNA libraries carrying sample barcodes and UMIs were obtained. TCRdb re-called the 5' RACE reads through MiXCR, storing one row per CDR3 protein. This repertoire shows 550,000 to 600,000 distinct CDR3 sequences, about 20% found once; its top ten account for roughly 9.1%. Material for sequencing was PBMCs or a T cell subset sorted from them (not recorded which). The chain recombines TRBV20-1 with TRBJ2-3; 7 bases match TRBD1. The receptor was isolated from an adult woman who had mild COVID-19 (a few samples of this study predate the infection). Cell type and time point are not known. The CDR3 DNA reads as TGCAGTGCTAGAGATCCGGGACAGAAAAGCACAGATACGCAGTATTTT. It is translated as CSARDPGQKSTDTQYF.